One and the same sample provided the 2 T cell receptor beta chains below, sequenced in a study of PD-1 blockade in mismatch repair-deficient tumors. Antigens of these TCRs are unknown. Stated time point: approximately 11-day in vitro stimulation with candidate neoantigen peptide 3. Using immunoSEQ multiplex PCR, the repertoire was profiled, and TCRdb retains in-frame clones only, with some absent. The sample includes fewer than 13,000 clones, approximately 90% of them seen just once. This material consisted of cells cultured in vitro, taken from a patient treated with pembrolizumab. These receptors were collected from an adult with mismatch repair-deficient cancer.

The chain has TRBV4-1 and TRBJ2-5; 7 positions agree with TRBD1. CDR3 size: 15 residues. Germline V gene data show CDR1 as MGHRA and CDR2 as YSYEKL. The V gene end was trimmed by 1 base and the J gene end by 4 bases; junction bases not matched to a gene: 6. The CDR3 loop reads CASSQGQGSGETQYF. The CDR3 DNA reads as TGCGCCAGCAGCCAAGGACAGGGTAGTGGAGAGACCCAGTACTTC.

The CDR3 protein is CASSSDRSLYNEQFF. The CDR3 DNA follows: TGTGCCAGCAGCTCTGACAGGTCCCTCTACAATGAGCAGTTCTTC. The chain carries TRBV5-8 and TRBJ2-1; the D gene is possibly TRBD1 (6 bases). From germline, CDR1 is SGHTS and CDR2 YDEGEE. V was cut by 3 bases and J by 3 bases, with 13 bases left in between. The CDR3 is 15 amino acids.